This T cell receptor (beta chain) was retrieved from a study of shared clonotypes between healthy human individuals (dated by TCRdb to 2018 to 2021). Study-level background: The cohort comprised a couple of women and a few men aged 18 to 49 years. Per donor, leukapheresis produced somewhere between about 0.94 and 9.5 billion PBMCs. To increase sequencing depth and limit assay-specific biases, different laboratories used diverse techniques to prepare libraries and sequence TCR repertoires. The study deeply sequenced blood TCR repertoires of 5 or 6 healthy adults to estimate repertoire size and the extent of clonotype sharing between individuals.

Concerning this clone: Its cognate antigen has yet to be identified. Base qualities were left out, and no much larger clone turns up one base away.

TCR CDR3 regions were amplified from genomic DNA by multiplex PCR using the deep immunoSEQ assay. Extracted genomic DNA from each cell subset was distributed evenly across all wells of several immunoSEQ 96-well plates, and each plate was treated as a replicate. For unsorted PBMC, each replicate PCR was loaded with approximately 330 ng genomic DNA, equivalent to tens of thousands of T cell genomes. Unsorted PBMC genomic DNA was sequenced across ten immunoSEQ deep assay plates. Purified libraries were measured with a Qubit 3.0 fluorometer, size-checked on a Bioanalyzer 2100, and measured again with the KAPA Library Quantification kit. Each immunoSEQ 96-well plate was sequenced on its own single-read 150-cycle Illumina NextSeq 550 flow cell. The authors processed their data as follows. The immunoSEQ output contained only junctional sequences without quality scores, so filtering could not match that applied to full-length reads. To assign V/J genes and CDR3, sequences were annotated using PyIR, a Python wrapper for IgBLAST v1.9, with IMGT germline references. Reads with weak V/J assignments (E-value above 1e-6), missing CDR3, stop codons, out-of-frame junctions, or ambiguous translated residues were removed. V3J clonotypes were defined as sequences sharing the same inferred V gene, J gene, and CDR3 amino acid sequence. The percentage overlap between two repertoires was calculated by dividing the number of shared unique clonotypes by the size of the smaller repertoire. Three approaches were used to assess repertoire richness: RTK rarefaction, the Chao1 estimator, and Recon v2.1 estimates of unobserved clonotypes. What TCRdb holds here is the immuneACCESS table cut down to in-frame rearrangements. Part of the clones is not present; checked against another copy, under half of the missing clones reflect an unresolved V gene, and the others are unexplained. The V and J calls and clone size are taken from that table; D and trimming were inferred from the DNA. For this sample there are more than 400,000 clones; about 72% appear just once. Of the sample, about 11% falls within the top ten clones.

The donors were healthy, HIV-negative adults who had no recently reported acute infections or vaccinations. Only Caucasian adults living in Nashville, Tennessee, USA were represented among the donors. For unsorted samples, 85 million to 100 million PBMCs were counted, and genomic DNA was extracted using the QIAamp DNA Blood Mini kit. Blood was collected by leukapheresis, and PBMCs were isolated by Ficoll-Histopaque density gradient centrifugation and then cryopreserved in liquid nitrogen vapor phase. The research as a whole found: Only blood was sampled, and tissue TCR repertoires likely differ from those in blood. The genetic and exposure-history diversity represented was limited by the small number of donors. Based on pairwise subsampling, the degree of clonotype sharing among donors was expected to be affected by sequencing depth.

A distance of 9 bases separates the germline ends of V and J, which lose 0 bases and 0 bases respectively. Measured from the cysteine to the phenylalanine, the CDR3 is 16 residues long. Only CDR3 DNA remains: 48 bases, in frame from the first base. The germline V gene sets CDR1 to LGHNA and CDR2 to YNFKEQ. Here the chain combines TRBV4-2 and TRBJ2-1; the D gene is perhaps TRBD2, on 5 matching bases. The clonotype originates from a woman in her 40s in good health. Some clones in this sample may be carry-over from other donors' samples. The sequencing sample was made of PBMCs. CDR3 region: CASSQDEGNSYNEQFF. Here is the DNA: TGTGCCAGCAGCCAAGATGAGGGCAACTCCTACAATGAGCAGTTCTTC.